The 26 T cell receptor beta chains reported below all come from one sample, sequenced in a study of identical twins (dated by TCRdb to 2016 to 2017). Libraries came from 5' RACE. TCRdb lists the instrument as Illumina HiSeq 2000. In-frame beta chains were kept once TCRdb had trimmed the public reads at Q25 with fastp and called clones with MiXCR. Rows are unified per CDR3 protein, each entry keeping the most common DNA and genes. The sample records roughly 350,000 distinct CDR3 sequences, roughly 9% of which are singletons. Of the sample, 8% to 9.5% falls within the top ten clones. Sequencing was carried out using naive T cells sorted from blood. Explained via the paper, the cell subset or site label denotes: cells isolated with a human naive T-cell isolation kit. The receptors come from a woman aged 45-60 years in good health.

This clonotype was seen a handful of times. The chain links TRBV29-1 to TRBJ2-5; 7 nucleotides line up with TRBD1. The CDR3 length is 13 residues. V shed 4 bases and J 5 bases; nucleotides not matched to a gene: 7. Germline loops: CDR1 SQVTM, CDR2 ANQGSEA. CDR3 residues: CSVVTGLGETQYF. CDR3 nucleotide sequence: TGCAGCGTTGTGACAGGGCTAGGGGAGACCCAGTACTTC.

This clonotype appeared a few times. The J gene is TRBJ2-2, the V gene TRBV7-8; D gene uncertain. CDR1 SGHVS and CDR2 FQNEAQ come from the germline V gene. The CDR3 is 14 residues long. Trimming cost V 5 bases and J 2 bases, with 9 bases left between them. In DNA form, the CDR3 reads TGTGCCAGCAGCCCCCTAAAAAACACCGGGGAGCTGTTTTTT. Its protein product is CASSPLKNTGELFF.

This clonotype has ten or more counts. The chain carries TRBV29-1 and TRBJ2-1; 7 bases align to TRBD2. Germline V lookup: CDR1 SQVTM, CDR2 ANQGSEA. This CDR3 spans 12 amino acids. With V trimmed by 7 bases and J by 11 bases, 11 bases remained unmatched. The DNA of the CDR3 is TGCAGCGCTACTCTAGCGGAAAGAAAGCAGTTCTTC. Residues: CSATLAERKQFF.

The gene calls are TRBV12-3 or TRBV12-4 and TRBJ2-6; 16 nucleotides match TRBD2. The CDR3 is 19 residues long. With 5 bases clipped from V and 4 bases from J, the junction kept 8 bases outside the gene matches. This CDR3 is CASSTPGLAGGRGANVLTF. CDR3 bases: TGTGCCAGCAGTACACCGGGACTAGCGGGAGGGCGCGGGGCCAACGTCCTGACTTTC.

This clonotype was seen ten or more times. The V gene is TRBV10-3, the J gene TRBJ2-4; the D gene is possibly TRBD1 (6 bases). Germline CDR1 and CDR2: ENHRY and SYGVKD. The CDR3 is 16 amino acids. Trimming removed 6 bases from V and 1 base from J, with 16 bases in between. CDR3 sequence: CAISSTGSRAKNIQYF. DNA for the CDR3: TGTGCCATCAGCTCGACAGGCTCCAGGGCCAAAAACATTCAGTACTTC.

V and J are TRBV20-1 and TRBJ1-2; TRBD1 aligns across 9 bases. The CDR3 has 16 residues. Germline loops: CDR1 DFQATT, CDR2 SNEGSKA (reference sequence). V gave up 2 bases and J gave up 4 bases; unmatched junction bases: 11. The CDR3 nucleotides read TGCAGTGCTAGATCCTCGGGACAGGGTGACCGCTATGGCTACACCTTC. Its protein is CSARSSGQGDRYGYTF.

The table lists this clonotype with a few counts. J is TRBJ2-5 and V is TRBV5-1; 7 positions agree with TRBD2. Trimming took 4 bases from V and 4 from J; bases not matched to a gene: 7. There are 14 residues in the CDR3. In germline, CDR1 is SGHRS, CDR2 YFSETQ. CDR3: CASSPGVAGETQYF. The CDR3 bases are TGCGCCAGCAGCCCGGGGGTAGCGGGAGAGACCCAGTACTTC.

The CDR3 reads CASSQDVTDNEQFF. In DNA form, the CDR3 reads TGCGCCAGCAGCCAAGATGTCACGGACAATGAGCAGTTCTTC. The chain uses TRBV4-1 and TRBJ2-1, with D hard to call. Trimming removed 0 bases from V and 5 bases from J, with 8 bases in between. CDR1 is MGHRA and CDR2 is YSYEKL in the germline V gene. This CDR3 region has 14 residues.

A remark on this clonotype: Being one base from a much bigger clone, this may be a read error. The V gene is TRBV29-1, the J gene TRBJ2-1; perhaps TRBD2 as D (6 bases). Germline V gene data show CDR1 as SQVTM and CDR2 as ANQGSEA. The CDR3 is made up of 14 amino acids. Trimming stripped 1 base from V and 7 bases from J, with 14 bases between. The CDR3 DNA follows: TGCAGCGTTGAAGTAGCGGTAGATCTAAATGAGCAGTTCTTC. Encoded protein: CSVEVAVDLNEQFF.

The chain employs TRBV12-3 or TRBV12-4 and TRBJ1-1; TRBD1 is a possible D gene (5 bases). V was cut by 2 bases and J by 0 bases, with 16 bases left in between. This CDR3 contains 17 residues. The CDR3 DNA reads as TGTGCCAGCAGTTTAAGGGGTCTGAGGTCCCTGAACACTGAAGCTTTCTTT. Its protein product is CASSLRGLRSLNTEAFF.

This clonotype was found a few times. The chain joins TRBV20-1 to TRBJ1-5, with 7 bases lining up with TRBD1. Per germline, CDR1 DFQATT and CDR2 SNEGSKA (reference sequence). The CDR3 is made up of 13 amino acids. V lost 5 bases to trimming and J lost 1 base; unmatched junction nucleotides: 2. The CDR3 DNA follows: TGCAGTGCTCTACAGGGGAGCAATCAGCCCCAGCATTTT. Its translation is CSALQGSNQPQHF.

J is TRBJ2-7 and V is TRBV27; 7 bases align to TRBD1. Germline V gives CDR1 MNHEY, CDR2 SMNVEV (reference sequence). The CDR3 loop spans 12 amino acids. Losses at the gene ends were 3 bases for V and 7 bases for J; bases not matched to a gene: 3. The CDR3 DNA follows: TGTGCCAGCAGTTTCAGGGGGAGTGAGCAGTACTTC. The encoded protein is CASSFRGSEQYF.

This clonotype was seen a few times. J is TRBJ2-1 and V is TRBV12-3 or TRBV12-4; D unclear. Trimming removed 4 bases from V and 4 bases from J, with 8 bases in between. CDR3 size: 13 residues. The CDR3 is CASSSTRYNEQFF. DNA of the CDR3: TGTGCCAGCAGTTCAACTCGGTACAATGAGCAGTTCTTC.

This clonotype was found many times. The chain links TRBV7-9 to TRBJ2-2, with 8 bases lining up with TRBD1. The CDR3 runs 16 residues. Germline V CDR1 and CDR2: SEHNR, FQNEAQ (reference sequence). The V segment lost 6 bases and the J segment 0 bases; nucleotides outside the gene matches: 6. CDR3 bases: TGTGCCAGCAGTCCCCGACAGGGGCCGAACACCGGGGAGCTGTTTTTT. Encoded protein: CASSPRQGPNTGELFF.

The chain combines TRBV27 with TRBJ2-3; 7 nucleotides match TRBD2. V lost 5 bases and J lost 3; bases outside the gene matches: 8. The CDR3 is 15 amino acids. Germline assignment: CDR1 MNHEY and CDR2 SMNVEV (reference sequence). CDR3 region: CASSPSGGWTDTQYF. The CDR3 region has the DNA TGTGCCAGCAGTCCCTCGGGGGGTTGGACAGATACGCAGTATTTT.

The chain is built from TRBV12-3 or TRBV12-4 and TRBJ2-6; D gene unclear. Deletions cut 7 bases from V and 0 bases from J, with 7 bases between. CDR3 length equals 14 residues. The CDR3 spells CASTWTSGANVLTF. In nucleotides, the CDR3 is TGTGCCAGCACCTGGACCTCTGGGGCCAACGTCCTGACTTTC.

This chain joins TRBV27 and TRBJ2-2, with 9 bases identical to TRBD1. The germline V gene has CDR1 MNHEY and CDR2 SMNVEV (reference sequence). The CDR3 has 15 amino acids. J was trimmed by 7 bases and V by 2 bases; bases with no gene match: 5. CDR3 DNA: TGTGCCAGCAGTTTAGTGACAGGGGGATTCGGGGAGCTGTTTTTT. Translation: CASSLVTGGFGELFF.

This clonotype occurred a few times. The CDR3 spells CSVRQGGSYEQYF. The CDR3 DNA reads TGCAGCGTCAGACAGGGGGGCTCCTACGAGCAGTACTTC. The rearrangement links TRBV29-1 to TRBJ2-7; 9 bases match TRBD1. V trimming: 6 bases; J trimming: 0 bases; junction bases outside the gene matches: 3. The CDR3 consists of 13 residues. CDR1 is SQVTM, CDR2 ANQGSEA, per germline.

The chain uses TRBV4-1 and TRBJ2-7, with a weak D call TRBD1 (6 bases). V lost 4 bases to trimming and J lost 0 bases, with 13 bases between them. The germline CDR1 and CDR2 sequences are MGHRA and YSYEKL. This CDR3 spans 15 amino acids. The DNA of the CDR3 is TGCGCCAGCAGCCTTTCTAGGGGGAGCTCCTACGAGCAGTACTTC. This gives the protein CASSLSRGSSYEQYF.

This clonotype occurred a few times. The V call is TRBV5-1, the J call TRBJ2-3, with 11 bases that match TRBD2. Trimming took 5 bases from V and 1 from J; bases not matched to a gene: 6. The CDR3 loop spans 16 amino acids. Germline CDR1 and CDR2: SGHRS and YFSETQ. The CDR3 DNA reads as TGCGCCAGCAGGGCACGACTAGCGGGGCGCACAGATACGCAGTATTTT. This sequence encodes CASRARLAGRTDTQYF.

This clonotype has more than one count but fewer than ten. The CDR3 sequence: CASSYPPEDTQYF. The CDR3 nucleotides are TGTGCCAGCAGCTACCCTCCGGAAGATACGCAGTATTTT. The chain employs TRBV7-3 and TRBJ2-3; no firm D call. The CDR3 runs 13 residues. V lost 4 bases, J lost 5 bases, and 10 bases lay in between. Germline CDR1 is SGHTA and CDR2 is FQGTGA.

This clonotype appeared a few times. The chain employs TRBV5-6 and TRBJ2-3; D gene ambiguous. Trimming took off 2 bases at V and 6 bases at J, with 19 bases between the two ends. The germline V gene encodes CDR1 SGHDT and CDR2 YYEEEE. The CDR3 totals 16 residues. The CDR3 region has the DNA TGTGCCAGCAGCTTTGAGGAACTAATCCGATCTGATACGCAGTATTTT. Its protein product is CASSFEELIRSDTQYF.

The V and J genes are TRBV6-1 and TRBJ1-5; D is perhaps TRBD1 (5 bases). The germline V gene has CDR1 MNHNS and CDR2 SASEGT. CDR3 length: 14 amino acids. Trimming removed 0 bases from V and 7 bases from J, with 10 bases in between. CDR3 DNA: TGTGCCAGCAGTGAAGCTGGAGGGGAACAGCCCCAGCATTTT. Its translation is CASSEAGGEQPQHF.

This chain uses TRBV5-1 with TRBJ2-5, with 8 nucleotides matching TRBD2. The CDR3 consists of 16 residues. V lost 7 bases to trimming and J lost 4 bases; unmatched junction nucleotides: 15. Germline CDR1 is SGHRS and CDR2 is YFSETQ. CDR3 DNA sequence: TGCGCCAGCGTTCTCGAACCGGGACTAGAATCAGAGACCCAGTACTTC. Translating it yields CASVLEPGLESETQYF. The full variable domain, completed using reference TRBV5-1 and TRBJ2-5, is KAGVTQTPRYLIKTRGQQVTLSCSPISGHRSVSWYQQTPGQGLQFLFEYFSETQRNKGNFPGRFSGRQFSNSRSEMNVSTLELGDSALYLCASVLEPGLESETQYFGPGTRLLVL.

This clonotype was detected ten times or more. The chain links TRBV11-3 to TRBJ2-2, with D unresolved. The germline gives CDR1 SGHNT, CDR2 YENEEA. Trimming removed 5 bases from V and 0 bases from J, with 10 bases in between. The CDR3 runs to 15 residues. The CDR3 loop reads CASSPLSANTGELFF. CDR3 bases: TGTGCCAGCAGCCCCTTATCCGCGAACACCGGGGAGCTGTTTTTT.

The sample holds a few counts of this clonotype. The chain uses TRBV5-1 and TRBJ1-1, with D possibly TRBD1 on 6 matching bases. The V gene's germline CDR1 is SGHRS and CDR2 YFSETQ. V gave up 1 base and J gave up 5 bases, with 21 bases separating them. There are 17 residues in the CDR3. CDR3 nucleotide sequence: TGCGCCAGCAGCTTGAGATTGGGAGGGGGGTTAAGAACTGAAGCTTTCTTT. Translating it yields CASSLRLGGGLRTEAFF.